This TCR beta chain was recorded in a study of breast tumors, draining lymph nodes, adjacent tissues. The lymph nodes were axillary draining lymph nodes from breast cancer patients. Study-wide results and limits: Tumor and nontumor repertoires were significantly more similar in luminal-like than in basal-like breast cancer. Compared with lymph nodes, tumors were less diverse; compared with nontumor tissue, more. Findings are consistent with lymph node origin and intratumoral expansion of most tumor T cells.

This clonotype was picked up a small number of times. As yet, its antigen is unknown. This may come from a read error, since a much larger clone is one base off. From germline, CDR1 is ENHRY and CDR2 SYGVKD. The CDR3 loop spans 11 amino acids. Trimming shortened V by 8 bases and J by 2 bases, and 6 bases separated the two germline ends. TCRdb used MiXCR to reprocess the multiplex PCR reads, holding one entry per CDR3 protein. The sample has about 230,000 distinct CDR3 sequences; approximately 31% are singletons. The sample consisted of axillary lymph node tissue. V gene TRBV10-3 combines with J gene TRBJ2-5; D ambiguous. The TCR was taken from a female donor with breast cancer. Some clones in this sample may be carry-over from other donors' samples. This CDR3 is CAILGQETQYF. The CDR3 nucleotides read TGTGCCATCCTAGGGCAAGAGACCCAGTACTTC.